The entry that follows covers one T cell receptor beta chain sequence. This record comes from a study of cytomegalovirus exposure and HLA in healthy donors. The CDR3 has 16 residues. Vbeta (60) and Jbeta (13) primers were used in the PCR. Only in-frame clones appear in the TCRdb table, and some are missing; sequencing was by immunoSEQ multiplex PCR. Of about 120,000 clones listed, around four fifths are singletons. The chain carries TRBV12-2 and TRBJ2-2; the table's D call, TRBD2, has no DNA check behind it. TRBV12-2 is tagged as a pseudogene. The receptor was isolated from a woman in her 40s in good health and CMV-seronegative. Sequenced input: PBMCs. The CDR3 sequence is CASRPRVYLGTGELFF. CDR3 in DNA: TGTGCAAGTCGCCCCCGGGTCTACCTCGGAACCGGGGAGCTGTTTTTT.